The clone carrying this TCR beta chain was picked up a small number of times. Antigen specificity is unknown. This CDR3 region has 17 residues. Losses at the gene ends were 4 bases for V and 5 bases for J; bases not matched to a gene: 9. The germline V gene encodes CDR1 LGHNA and CDR2 YNFKEQ. The entry originates in a study of blood T cells in healthy people across ages. Findings of the study overall: Whereas aged donors had fewer naive CD4+ cells, long-lived donors had more of them and higher diversity.

For the second PCR, which ran for about 7 to 11 cycles, a sample-barcoded 5' primer and a J-beta primer mix were used. Samples each returned at least 2.5 million CDR3-containing paired-end reads. TCRdb analysed the 5' RACE reads with MiXCR anew, one entry per CDR3 protein. The sample records 650,000 to 1,000,000 distinct CDR3 sequences, around 36% being singletons. V usage is TRBV4-2 and J usage is TRBJ2-5; TRBD2 agrees at 14 bases. Sequences were obtained from blood. This receptor was taken from a man younger than 35 in good health. The CDR3 sequence: CASSPSGTSGGPETQYF. The CDR3 coding sequence is TGTGCCAGCAGCCCTTCTGGGACTAGCGGGGGCCCCGAGACCCAGTACTTC.